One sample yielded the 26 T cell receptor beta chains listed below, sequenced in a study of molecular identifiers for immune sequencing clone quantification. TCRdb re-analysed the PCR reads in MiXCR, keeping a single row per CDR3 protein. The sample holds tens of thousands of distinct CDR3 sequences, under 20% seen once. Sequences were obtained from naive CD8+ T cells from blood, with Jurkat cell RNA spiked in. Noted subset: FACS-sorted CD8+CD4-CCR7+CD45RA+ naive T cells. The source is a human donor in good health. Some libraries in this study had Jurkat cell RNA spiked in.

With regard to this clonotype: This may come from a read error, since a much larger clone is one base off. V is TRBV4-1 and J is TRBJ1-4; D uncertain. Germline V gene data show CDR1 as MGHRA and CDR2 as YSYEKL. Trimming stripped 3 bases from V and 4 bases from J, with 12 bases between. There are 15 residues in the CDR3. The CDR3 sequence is CASSHHRALNEKLFF. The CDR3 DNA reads TGCGCCAGCAGCCACCACCGGGCCCTTAATGAAAAACTGTTTTTT.

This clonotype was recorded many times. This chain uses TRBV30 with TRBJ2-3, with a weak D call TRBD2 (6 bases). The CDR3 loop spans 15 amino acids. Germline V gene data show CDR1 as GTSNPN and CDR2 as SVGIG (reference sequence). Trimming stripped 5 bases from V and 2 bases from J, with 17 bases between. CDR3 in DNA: TGTGCCTGGGCCCCCGGGACTCGAACCACAGATACGCAGTATTTT. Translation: CAWAPGTRTTDTQYF.

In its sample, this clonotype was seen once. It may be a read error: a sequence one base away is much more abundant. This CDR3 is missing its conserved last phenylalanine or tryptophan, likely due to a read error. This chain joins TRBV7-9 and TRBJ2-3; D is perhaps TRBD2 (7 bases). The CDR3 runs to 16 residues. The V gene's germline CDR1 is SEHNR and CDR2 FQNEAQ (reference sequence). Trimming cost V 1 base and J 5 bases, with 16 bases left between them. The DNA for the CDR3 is TGTGCCAGCAGCTTAGTTGGGGGGGGCGGAGGAGATACGCAGTATTCT. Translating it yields CASSLVGGGGGDTQYS.

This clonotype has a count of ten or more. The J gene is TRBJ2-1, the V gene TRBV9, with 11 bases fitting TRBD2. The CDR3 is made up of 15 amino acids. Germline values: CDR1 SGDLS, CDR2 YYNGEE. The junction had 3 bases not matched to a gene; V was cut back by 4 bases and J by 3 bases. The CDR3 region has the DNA TGTGCCAGCAGCATTAGCGGGAGGGTCTACAATGAGCAGTTCTTC. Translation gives CASSISGRVYNEQFF. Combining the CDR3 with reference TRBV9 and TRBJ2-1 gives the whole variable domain DSGVTQTPKHLITATGQRVTLRCSPRSGDLSVYWYQQSLDQGLQFLIQYYNGEERAKGNILERFSAQQFPDLHSELNLSSLELGDSALYFCASSISGRVYNEQFFGPGTRLTVL.

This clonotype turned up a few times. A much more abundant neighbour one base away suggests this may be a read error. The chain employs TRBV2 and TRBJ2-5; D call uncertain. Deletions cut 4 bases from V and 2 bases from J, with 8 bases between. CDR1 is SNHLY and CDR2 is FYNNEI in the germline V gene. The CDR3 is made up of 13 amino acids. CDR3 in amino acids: CASSAFNQETQYF. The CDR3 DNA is TGTGCCAGCAGTGCCTTTAATCAAGAGACCCAGTACTTC.

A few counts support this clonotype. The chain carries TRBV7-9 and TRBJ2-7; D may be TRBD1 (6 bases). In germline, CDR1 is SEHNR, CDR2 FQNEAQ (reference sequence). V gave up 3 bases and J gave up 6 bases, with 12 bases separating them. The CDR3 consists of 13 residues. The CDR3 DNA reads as TGTGCCAGCAGCTTCGTGACAGGTCCCGAGCAGTACTTC. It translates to CASSFVTGPEQYF.

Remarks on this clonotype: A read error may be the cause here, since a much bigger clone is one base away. This chain's CDR3 is CASSHWDPFTDTQYF. In DNA, the CDR3 is TGTGCCAGCAGTCACTGGGACCCCTTCACAGATACGCAGTATTTT. J is TRBJ2-3 and V is TRBV6-2 or TRBV6-3; either TRBD1 or TRBD2 may fit D (5 bases each). Germline V gene data show CDR1 as MNHEY and CDR2 as SVGEGT. Trimming stripped 5 bases from V and 2 bases from J, with 14 bases between. The CDR3 sequence is 15 residues long.

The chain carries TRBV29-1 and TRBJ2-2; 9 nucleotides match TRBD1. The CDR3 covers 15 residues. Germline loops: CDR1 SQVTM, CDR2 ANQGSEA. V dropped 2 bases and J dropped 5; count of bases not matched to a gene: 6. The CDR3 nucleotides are TGCAGCGTTGAAATCGGGGACAGGGATACCGGGGAGCTGTTTTTT. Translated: CSVEIGDRDTGELFF.

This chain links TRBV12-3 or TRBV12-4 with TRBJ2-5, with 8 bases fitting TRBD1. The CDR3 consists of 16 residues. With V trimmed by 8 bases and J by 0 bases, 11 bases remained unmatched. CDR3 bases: TGTGCCAGCGGATGGGGGACAGGAGAGTACCAAGAGACCCAGTACTTC. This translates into CASGWGTGEYQETQYF.

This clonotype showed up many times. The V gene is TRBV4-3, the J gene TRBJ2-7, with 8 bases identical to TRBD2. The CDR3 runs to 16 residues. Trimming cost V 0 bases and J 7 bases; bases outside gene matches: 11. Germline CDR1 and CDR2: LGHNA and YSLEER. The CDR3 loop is CASSQDRAASGLEQYF. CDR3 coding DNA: TGCGCCAGCAGCCAAGATCGGGCGGCTAGCGGGTTAGAGCAGTACTTC.

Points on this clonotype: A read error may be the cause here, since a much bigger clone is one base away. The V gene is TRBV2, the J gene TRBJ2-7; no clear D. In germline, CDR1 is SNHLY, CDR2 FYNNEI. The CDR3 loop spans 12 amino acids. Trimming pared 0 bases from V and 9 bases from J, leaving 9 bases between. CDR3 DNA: TGTGCCAGCAGTGAAGCGCTGAACGTGCAGTACTTC. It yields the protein CASSEALNVQYF.

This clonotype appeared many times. The CDR3 nucleotides are TGTGCCAGCAGTGAAGCGCTTCCTATAACCGGGCCGGGCGCCGACAGGGGCAACAATCAGCCCCAGCATTTT. Protein product: CASSEALPITGPGADRGNNQPQHF. V and J are TRBV2 and TRBJ1-5; TRBD1 matches at 8 bases. Germline-derived CDR1 and CDR2 are SNHLY and FYNNEI. V trimming: 0 bases; J trimming: 3 bases; junction bases outside the gene matches: 28. The CDR3 sequence is 24 residues long.

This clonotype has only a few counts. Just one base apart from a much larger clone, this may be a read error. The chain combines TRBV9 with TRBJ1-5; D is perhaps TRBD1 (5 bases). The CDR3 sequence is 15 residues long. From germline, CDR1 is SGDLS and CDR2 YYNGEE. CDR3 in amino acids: CAGSAGTSSNQPQHF. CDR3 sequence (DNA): TGTGCCGGCAGTGCAGGGACCTCTAGCAATCAGCCCCAGCATTTT.

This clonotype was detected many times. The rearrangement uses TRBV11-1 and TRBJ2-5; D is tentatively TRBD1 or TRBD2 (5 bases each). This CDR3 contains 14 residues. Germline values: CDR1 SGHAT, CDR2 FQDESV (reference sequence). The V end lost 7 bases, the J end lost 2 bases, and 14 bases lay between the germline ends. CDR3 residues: CASNHRDAQETQYF. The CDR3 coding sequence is TGTGCCAGCAATCACCGGGACGCTCAAGAGACCCAGTACTTC.

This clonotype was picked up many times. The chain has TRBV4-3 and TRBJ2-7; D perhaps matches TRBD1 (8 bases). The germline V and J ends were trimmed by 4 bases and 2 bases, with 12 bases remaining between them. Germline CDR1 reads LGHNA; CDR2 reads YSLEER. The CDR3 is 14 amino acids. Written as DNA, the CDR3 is TGCGCCAGCAGCCCTACAGGGGGGGCCTACGAGCAGTACTTC. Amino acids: CASSPTGGAYEQYF.

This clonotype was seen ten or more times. This CDR3 is CASSFTRILSVEANVLTF. The CDR3 DNA is TGTGCCAGCAGTTTTACCAGGATACTATCCGTGGAGGCCAACGTCCTGACTTTC. The V gene is TRBV12-3 or TRBV12-4, the J gene TRBJ2-6; no firm D call. The CDR3 has 18 amino acids. Trimming cost V 3 bases and J 6 bases, with 21 bases left between them.

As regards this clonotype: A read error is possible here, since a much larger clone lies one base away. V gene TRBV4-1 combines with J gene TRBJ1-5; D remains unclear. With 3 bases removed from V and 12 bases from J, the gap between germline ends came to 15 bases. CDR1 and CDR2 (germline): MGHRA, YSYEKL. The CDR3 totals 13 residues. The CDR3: CASSHDQTRNQHF. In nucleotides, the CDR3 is TGCGCCAGCAGCCATGATCAGACACGCAACCAGCATTTT.

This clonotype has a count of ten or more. The CDR3: CASSASLSYEQYF. In DNA form, the CDR3 reads TGTGCCAGCAGTGCCAGCCTCTCCTACGAGCAGTACTTC. The chain carries TRBV5-4 and TRBJ2-7; D call uncertain. The CDR3 contains 13 residues. The V end lost 5 bases, the J end lost 0 bases, and 9 bases lay between the germline ends. Germline V gene lookup returns CDR1 SGHNT and CDR2 YYREEE (reference sequence).

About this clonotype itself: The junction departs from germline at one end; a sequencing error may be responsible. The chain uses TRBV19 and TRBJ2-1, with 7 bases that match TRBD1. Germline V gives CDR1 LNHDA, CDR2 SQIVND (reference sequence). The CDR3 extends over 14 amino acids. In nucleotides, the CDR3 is TGTGTCAGTAACCGGGACAGATTAGTTAATGAGCAGTTCTTC. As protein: CVSNRDRLVNEQFF.

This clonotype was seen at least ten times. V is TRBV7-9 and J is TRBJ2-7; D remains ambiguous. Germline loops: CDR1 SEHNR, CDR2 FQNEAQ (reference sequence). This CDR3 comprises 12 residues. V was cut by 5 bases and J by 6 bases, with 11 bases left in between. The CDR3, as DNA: TGTGCCAGCAGCCCAAAGGCTGGCGAGCAGTACTTC. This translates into CASSPKAGEQYF.

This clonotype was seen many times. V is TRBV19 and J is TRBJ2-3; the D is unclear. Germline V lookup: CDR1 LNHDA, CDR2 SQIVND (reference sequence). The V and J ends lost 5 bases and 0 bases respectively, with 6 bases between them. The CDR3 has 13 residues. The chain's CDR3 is CASSPASTDTQYF. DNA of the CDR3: TGTGCCAGTAGTCCGGCTAGCACAGATACGCAGTATTTT.

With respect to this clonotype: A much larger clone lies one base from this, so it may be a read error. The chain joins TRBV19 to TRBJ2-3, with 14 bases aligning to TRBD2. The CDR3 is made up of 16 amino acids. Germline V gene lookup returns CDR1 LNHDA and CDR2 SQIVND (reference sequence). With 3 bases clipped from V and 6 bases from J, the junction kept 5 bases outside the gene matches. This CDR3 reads CASSIVGTSGGDTQYF. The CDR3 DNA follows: TGTGCCAGTAGTATTGTGGGGACTAGCGGGGGTGATACGCAGTATTTT.

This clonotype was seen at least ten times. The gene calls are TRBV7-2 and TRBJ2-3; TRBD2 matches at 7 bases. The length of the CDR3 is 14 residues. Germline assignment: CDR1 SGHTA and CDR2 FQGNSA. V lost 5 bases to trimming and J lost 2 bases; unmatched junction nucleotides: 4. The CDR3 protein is CASSAGAVTDTQYF. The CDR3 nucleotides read TGTGCCAGCAGCGCGGGAGCAGTCACAGATACGCAGTATTTT.

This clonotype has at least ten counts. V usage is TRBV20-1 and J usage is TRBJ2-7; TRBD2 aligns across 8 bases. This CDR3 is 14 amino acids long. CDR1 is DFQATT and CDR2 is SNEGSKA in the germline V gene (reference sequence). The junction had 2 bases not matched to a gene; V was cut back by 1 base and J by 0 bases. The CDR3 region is CSARALADSYEQYF. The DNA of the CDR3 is TGCAGTGCTAGAGCACTAGCGGACTCCTACGAGCAGTACTTC.

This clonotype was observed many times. The CDR3 bases are TGTGCCTGGAGTGCCTCGGGATACGAGCAGTACTTC. As protein: CAWSASGYEQYF. The chain combines TRBV30 with TRBJ2-7, with D maybe TRBD2 (5 bases). The V end was cut by 1 base, the J end by 4 bases, with 8 bases between. The CDR3 consists of 12 residues. The V gene's germline CDR1 is GTSNPN and CDR2 SVGIG (reference sequence).

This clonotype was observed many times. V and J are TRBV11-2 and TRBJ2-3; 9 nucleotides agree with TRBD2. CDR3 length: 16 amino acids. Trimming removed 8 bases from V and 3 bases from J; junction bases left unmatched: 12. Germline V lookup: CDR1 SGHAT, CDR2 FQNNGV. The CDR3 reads CASLRGGGAGTDTQYF. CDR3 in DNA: TGTGCCAGCTTACGGGGCGGGGGGGCCGGTACAGATACGCAGTATTTT.